This T cell receptor beta chain stems from a study of identical twins (dated by TCRdb to 2016 to 2018). Background for the entire study: To test whether fetal clonotypes persist, the study used deep sequencing on TCR alpha and beta repertoires from monozygotic twins, unrelated adults of various ages, and cord blood. Replicate twin experiments were performed at different times using different library preparation protocols to rule out contamination.

Every donor in the study was a healthy Caucasian. Three pairs of female monozygotic twins, all aged roughly 18 to 29 years, were included in the twin cohort. Peripheral blood mononuclear cells were the source from which RNA for the TCR libraries was isolated. On the study overall, not on this receptor specifically: Fewer insertions were carried by abundant cord blood beta clonotypes, a similar but weaker trend appeared in young adult naive repertoires, and no such trend appeared in memory repertoires. Compared with coincidental sharing between unrelated individuals, an excess of low generation-probability sequences was observed among out-of-frame TCR alpha sequences shared between twins. In monozygotic twins, recombination models systematically underestimated out-of-frame TCR alpha sharing, but the models matched the sharing seen between unrelated individuals. Invariant T cells such as MAIT and iNKT could partly confound zero-insertion analyses, although diverse VJ usage argued against such confounding for most clonotypes. Excess twin sharing in beta out-of-frame sequences was weaker because fewer shared sequences lowered the signal-to-noise ratio. Because the same donors could not be followed over many years, the conclusions relied on cross-sectional statistical analysis.

This clonotype was counted many times. The target of this receptor is not known. No qualities accompany the bases; no much larger clone lies one base away. The library was made by 5' RACE. Sequencing was carried out with an Illumina HiSeq 2000. A universal primer binding site was added through template switching, and the final cDNA carried a unique molecular identifier so that TCR cDNA molecules could be counted accurately. Specific primers in the conserved constant-segment region were used to synthesize first-strand cDNA for the TCR alpha and beta chains. Each cDNA library was double barcoded, with a SMART-Mk sample barcode plus Illumina barcodes, to control for contamination. TruSeq adapter sequences and Illumina sample barcodes were added in two successive PCR steps. The Illumina HiSeq platform was used with custom primers to sequence TCR alpha and beta cDNA libraries. Under the source paper's analysis protocol: Unique molecular identifiers were extracted from raw reads with MiGEC, and CDR3 positions were determined with MiXCR. Recombination models were inferred per individual with the repgenHMM and IGoR tools using an EM algorithm. The analysis of shared clonotypes was done with the tcR package in R, with sharing normalized by the product of cloneset sizes. To study raw recombination free of thymic and clonal selection effects, out-of-frame nonproductive sequences were analyzed. TCRdb reworked the public reads: Q25 trimming with fastp, MiXCR clone assembly, productive beta chains retained. Rows with a matching CDR3 protein are joined into one entry that keeps the most common DNA and genes. These V and J calls are TCRdb output, not the study's own analysis. The sample data list just under 650,000 distinct CDR3 sequences, and 7.1% of these were observed just once. The ten biggest clones cover roughly 1.6% of the sample.

The CDR3 runs 13 residues from the cysteine to the phenylalanine. CDR3 DNA is the only sequence kept; it has 39 bases, read in frame from the first base. The germline ends are 11 bases apart after V is trimmed by 6 bases and J by 8 bases. These same records also appear under a second study, on yellow fever vaccine responses in identical twins. The second paper states: According to the authors, the vaccine-induced T cell response in identical twins seemed to be partly convergent and partly specific to each individual. In the study, vaccine-responding T cell clones were precisely tracked in identical twins.

This chain is built from TRBV12-3 or TRBV12-4 and TRBJ1-6; the D gene remains uncertain. Material for sequencing was PBMCs. The source is a young woman in good health. The bases read TGTGCCAGCAGATGGGTCTACGATTCACCCCTCCACTTT. This gives the protein CASRWVYDSPLHF.